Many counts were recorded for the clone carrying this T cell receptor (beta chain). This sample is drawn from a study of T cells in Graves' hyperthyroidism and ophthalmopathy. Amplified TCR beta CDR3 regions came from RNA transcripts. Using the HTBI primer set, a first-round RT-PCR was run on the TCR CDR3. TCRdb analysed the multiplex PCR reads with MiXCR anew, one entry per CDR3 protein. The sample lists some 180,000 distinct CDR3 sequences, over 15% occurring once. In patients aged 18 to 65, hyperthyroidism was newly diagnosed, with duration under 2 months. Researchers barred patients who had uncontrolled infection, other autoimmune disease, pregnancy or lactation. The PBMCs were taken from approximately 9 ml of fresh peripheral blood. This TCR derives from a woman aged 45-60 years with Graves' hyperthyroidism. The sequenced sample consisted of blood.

The CDR3 is CSARVSPLHF. CDR3 in DNA: TGCAGTGCTAGAGTTTCACCCCTCCACTTT. This rearrangement joins TRBV20-1 to TRBJ1-6; no definite D call. Per the germline V gene, CDR1 is DFQATT and CDR2 is SNEGSKA (reference sequence). The CDR3 runs 10 residues. Trimming cost V 1 base and J 9 bases, with 1 base left between them.